Presented here are 23 T cell receptor beta chains from one specimen sequenced in a study of T cells after yellow fever vaccination. MiXCR was run by TCRdb on the 5' RACE reads, yielding one entry per CDR3 protein. The data show 450,000 to 550,000 distinct CDR3 sequences, 21% seen once. This material consisted of PBMCs, taken roughly 20 days after the first yellow fever vaccination. These TCRs come from a young man who received the YFV17D yellow fever vaccine.

This clonotype was recorded a few times. The chain joins TRBV21-1 to TRBJ1-1; the table calls TRBD1, which could not be checked here. TRBV21-1 is tagged as a pseudogene. The CDR3 extends over 16 amino acids. The CDR3 coding sequence is TGTGCCAGCAGCGACGGACAGGGGGCAAAACTATCTGAAGCTTTCTTT. Its translation is CASSDGQGAKLSEAFF.

This clonotype appeared a few times. The chain recombines TRBV7-2 with TRBJ2-5, with D unclear. Trimming left V 3 bases short and J 1 base short, with 9 bases between. The CDR3 loop spans 14 amino acids. Germline CDR1 SGHTA, CDR2 FQGNSA. The CDR3 DNA sequence: TGTGCCAGCAGCTTCTCAGCGACCCAAGAGACCCAGTACTTC. Translation: CASSFSATQETQYF. The full variable domain, its missing parts supplied by reference TRBV7-2 and TRBJ2-5, is GAGVSQSPSNKVTEKGKDVELRCDPISGHTALYWYRQSLGQGLEFLIYFQGNSAPDKSGLPSDRFSAERTGGSVSTLTIQRTQQEDSAVYLCASSFSATQETQYFGPGTRLLVL.

In its sample, this clonotype was seen a few times. The chain joins TRBV4-1 to TRBJ2-3; TRBD2 agrees at 13 bases. The length of the CDR3 is 14 residues. Germline V gives CDR1 MGHRA, CDR2 YSYEKL. V was pared by 6 bases and J by 8 bases, with 5 bases of the junction left unmatched. The CDR3 bases are TGCGCCAGCAGACCGACTAGCGGGGGGCCTACGCAGTATTTT. It translates to CASRPTSGGPTQYF.

The chain recombines TRBV7-3 with TRBJ2-2; D call uncertain. The CDR3 length is 12 residues. Per germline, CDR1 SGHTA and CDR2 FQGTGA. V lost 5 bases and J 8 bases, leaving 9 bases between the germline ends. The CDR3 region has the DNA TGTGCCAGCAGCCGTCACAGAGGGGAGCTGTTTTTT. Translation: CASSRHRGELFF.

The table lists this clonotype with a few counts. The chain uses TRBV4-1 and TRBJ2-5; D may be TRBD1 (5 bases). Germline-derived CDR1 and CDR2 are MGHRA and YSYEKL. This CDR3 region has 15 residues. V was clipped by 4 bases and J by 5 bases, with 17 bases between them. CDR3 DNA sequence: TGCGCCAGCAGCCTTAACCAGGGATCTGGGGAGACCCAGTACTTC. This encodes CASSLNQGSGETQYF.

This clonotype was counted between two and nine times. The V and J genes are TRBV6-1 and TRBJ2-5, with 9 bases that match TRBD2. V shed 6 bases, J shed 2 bases, and the junction held 7 bases outside the gene matches. CDR3 length: 15 amino acids. Germline V gene lookup returns CDR1 MNHNS and CDR2 SASEGT. The CDR3 reads CASSSSGGLQETQYF. CDR3 bases: TGTGCCAGCAGCTCCAGCGGGGGGTTACAAGAGACCCAGTACTTC.

This clonotype has just a few counts. The J gene is TRBJ2-6, the V gene TRBV2; D call uncertain. Deletions cut 3 bases from V and 0 bases from J, with 9 bases between. The CDR3 spans 16 residues. Germline V lookup: CDR1 SNHLY, CDR2 FYNNEI. CDR3 loop: CASSEIRSSGANVLTF. The CDR3 DNA follows: TGTGCCAGCAGTGAGATACGGTCCTCTGGGGCCAACGTCCTGACTTTC.

The chain links TRBV7-3 to TRBJ2-5; D possibly uses TRBD1 or TRBD2 (5 bases each). Trimming removed 5 bases at V and 1 base at J, with 17 bases between. Germline V gives CDR1 SGHTA, CDR2 FQGTGA. The CDR3 runs to 16 residues. The CDR3 loop reads CASSLRGVGSQETQYF. Here the CDR3 DNA reads TGTGCCAGCAGCCTAAGAGGGGTCGGCAGCCAAGAGACCCAGTACTTC.

This clonotype has more than one count but fewer than ten. This chain joins TRBV7-3 and TRBJ1-5; D not certain. Germline loops: CDR1 SGHTA, CDR2 FQGTGA. This CDR3 is 13 amino acids long. Trimming removed 0 bases from V and 5 bases from J, with 5 bases in between. The chain's CDR3 is CASSLTRDQPQHF. CDR3 in DNA: TGTGCCAGCAGCTTAACAAGGGATCAGCCCCAGCATTTT.

V and J are TRBV7-2 and TRBJ2-7; D is unclear. Germline-derived CDR1 and CDR2 are SGHTA and FQGNSA. The CDR3 has 13 amino acids. Trimming took off 6 bases at V and 3 bases at J, with 12 bases between the two ends. CDR3 region: CASRLDGDYEQYV. CDR3 in DNA: TGTGCCAGCAGATTGGACGGAGACTACGAGCAGTACGTC.

This clonotype was counted at least ten times. V usage is TRBV15 and J usage is TRBJ1-1; D is unresolved. Germline V gives CDR1 LNHNV, CDR2 YYDKDF (reference sequence). This CDR3 spans 14 amino acids. Trimming pared 0 bases from V and 0 bases from J, leaving 5 bases between. CDR3 nucleotides: TGTGCCACCAGCAGAGATACCATGAACACTGAAGCTTTCTTT. This sequence encodes CATSRDTMNTEAFF.

This clonotype was counted only a few times. The chain combines TRBV7-3 with TRBJ2-3; TRBD2 agrees at 8 bases. Germline loops: CDR1 SGHTA, CDR2 FQGTGA. The CDR3 totals 16 residues. Losses at the gene ends were 0 bases for V and 9 bases for J; bases not matched to a gene: 11. CDR3: CASSLTAGDLTVTQYF. In DNA form, the CDR3 reads TGTGCCAGCAGCTTAACAGCGGGGGATCTCACAGTGACGCAGTATTTT.

This clonotype was seen at least ten times. This chain connects TRBV10-3 to TRBJ1-4; D is possibly TRBD1 (5 bases). Germline CDR1 reads ENHRY; CDR2 reads SYGVKD. Trimming took off 6 bases at V and 8 bases at J, with 13 bases between the two ends. CDR3 length: 13 amino acids. The CDR3 bases are TGTGCCATCAGCGCGGGGACGGGAGAAAAACTGTTTTTT. This encodes CAISAGTGEKLFF.

This chain joins TRBV6-2 or TRBV6-3 and TRBJ2-4; 11 nucleotides agree with TRBD2. The CDR3 has 16 residues. Germline-derived CDR1 and CDR2 are MNHEY and SVGEGT. The trim removed 2 bases at V and 12 bases at J, leaving 12 bases unmatched. CDR3 loop: CASSYLGLAGGHHQYF. CDR3 DNA sequence: TGTGCCAGCAGTTACCTGGGGCTAGCGGGGGGACATCATCAGTACTTC.

This clonotype has only a few counts. CDR3 DNA: TGTGCCAGCAGCTTAGGAGTAGCGGGGTTGCAGGAGACCCAGTACTTC. Residues: CASSLGVAGLQETQYF. The rearrangement uses TRBV7-2 and TRBJ2-5; TRBD2 agrees at 8 bases. The CDR3 length is 16 residues. V was clipped by 1 base and J by 5 bases; unmatched bases: 9. Germline values: CDR1 SGHTA, CDR2 FQGNSA.

J is TRBJ2-1 and V is TRBV4-3; tentative D call: TRBD1 (6 bases). This CDR3 region has 18 residues. The V and J ends lost 1 base and 3 bases respectively, with 19 bases between them. Germline V lookup: CDR1 LGHNA, CDR2 YSLEER. The CDR3 spells CASSQGFIRAGDYNEQFF. The CDR3 DNA reads as TGCGCCAGCAGCCAAGGGTTCATCCGGGCAGGGGACTACAATGAGCAGTTCTTC.

The V and J genes are TRBV6-2 or TRBV6-3 and TRBJ1-6; 8 bases are a match to TRBD1. In germline, CDR1 is MNHEY, CDR2 SVGEGT. This CDR3 spans 14 amino acids. With 8 bases clipped from V and 5 bases from J, the junction kept 5 bases outside the gene matches. The CDR3 here is CASSRQGHNSPLHF. CDR3 nucleotides: TGTGCCAGCTCGCGACAGGGGCATAATTCACCCCTCCACTTT.

This clonotype was observed a handful of times. The chain has TRBV5-5 and TRBJ1-1; perhaps TRBD1 as D (6 bases). V was trimmed by 4 bases and J by 4 bases, leaving 11 bases between them. CDR3 size: 13 residues. Germline V CDR1 and CDR2: SGHKS, YYEKEE (reference sequence). DNA of the CDR3: TGTGCCAGCAGCAGGGGGGGGGGCACTGAAGCTTTCTTT. Amino acids: CASSRGGGTEAFF.

The CDR3 spells CAREGRPPLNQPQHF. The CDR3 DNA is TGCGCCAGAGAAGGACGGCCACCCCTCAATCAGCCCCAGCATTTT. This chain joins TRBV10-1 and TRBJ1-5; no reliable D call. The length of the CDR3 is 15 residues. The V end was cut by 9 bases, the J end by 3 bases, with 18 bases between. In germline, CDR1 is WNHNN, CDR2 SYGVQD (reference sequence).

CDR3 bases: TGTGCCAGCAGCGTAAGTCTTGGCACAGATACGCAGTATTTT. Protein: CASSVSLGTDTQYF. This chain links TRBV9 with TRBJ2-3, with D hard to call. The CDR3 spans 14 residues. Per germline, CDR1 SGDLS and CDR2 YYNGEE. Trimming removed 1 base from V and 1 base from J, with 7 bases in between. Drawing the rest from reference TRBV9 and TRBJ2-3, the complete variable domain is DSGVTQTPKHLITATGQRVTLRCSPRSGDLSVYWYQQSLDQGLQFLIQYYNGEERAKGNILERFSAQQFPDLHSELNLSSLELGDSALYFCASSVSLGTDTQYFGPGTRLTVL.

This clonotype was recorded a few times. This rearrangement joins TRBV5-1 to TRBJ2-2, with D perhaps matching TRBD1 (6 bases). The CDR3 loop spans 14 amino acids. V was trimmed by 2 bases and J by 3 bases, leaving 8 bases between them. CDR1 SGHRS and CDR2 YFSETQ come from the germline V gene. CDR3 sequence (DNA): TGCGCCAGCAGCTTTGGACAGTACACCGGGGAGCTGTTTTTT. Translated, it gives CASSFGQYTGELFF.

This clonotype was observed a handful of times. V gene TRBV5-1 combines with J gene TRBJ2-3, with 12 nucleotides matching TRBD2. Germline-derived CDR1 and CDR2 are SGHRS and YFSETQ. After removal of 3 bases from V and 3 bases from J, the junction contained 5 bases not matched to a gene. The CDR3 extends over 16 amino acids. The DNA of the CDR3 is TGCGCCAGCAGCTGGGGGACTAGCGGGTCAACAGATACGCAGTATTTT. It translates to CASSWGTSGSTDTQYF.

This clonotype appeared many times. The gene calls are TRBV29-1 and TRBJ2-7, with 9 positions matching TRBD1. This CDR3 has 16 residues. In germline, CDR1 is SQVTM, CDR2 ANQGSEA. V lost 1 base and J lost 3; bases outside the gene matches: 10. Here the CDR3 reads CSVEGQTGGALYEQYF. DNA of the CDR3: TGCAGCGTTGAAGGTCAAACAGGGGGCGCGCTCTACGAGCAGTACTTC.